These 22 T cell receptor beta chains were sequenced from one sample in a study of T cells in narcolepsy. Here immunoSEQ multiplex PCR was the method, and the copy in TCRdb shows in-frame clones only, minus some. The sample lists around 30,000 clones; 75% to 90% were seen once. Sequencing was performed on CD45RA- memory CD4+ T cells from PBMCs. The receptors were gathered from a human donor with narcolepsy.

The chain joins TRBV5-1 to TRBJ1-3; a possible D gene is TRBD1 (5 bases). In germline, CDR1 is SGHRS, CDR2 YFSETQ. Between the trimmed V and J ends, which lost 0 bases and 2 bases, there was a span of 6 bases. The CDR3 extends over 14 amino acids. The CDR3 region has the DNA TGCGCCAGCAGCTTGGTAGGGGCTGGAAACACCATATATTTT. It codes for CASSLVGAGNTIYF.

The chain combines TRBV9 with TRBJ2-2; 8 bases fit TRBD2. V lost 0 bases, J lost 3 bases, and 1 base stayed unmatched. The CDR3 is 15 amino acids. Germline V lookup: CDR1 SGDLS, CDR2 YYNGEE. The CDR3 region is CASSVGAGDTGELFF. CDR3 nucleotides: TGTGCCAGCAGCGTAGGAGCGGGGGACACCGGGGAGCTGTTTTTT.

The rearrangement links TRBV29-1 to TRBJ1-5, with TRBD1 identical over 7 bases. The CDR3 length is 13 residues. Trimming at V came to 4 bases and at J to 4 bases, leaving 4 bases not matched to a gene. Germline V lookup: CDR1 SQVTM, CDR2 ANQGSEA. The CDR3 bases are TGCAGCGTTGCAGGGGGTCGGAATCAGCCCCAGCATTTT. Its protein is CSVAGGRNQPQHF.

The chain has TRBV12-5 and TRBJ1-4, with 12 bases identical to TRBD1. Germline-derived CDR1 and CDR2 are LGHNT and FRNRAP. The CDR3 runs 14 residues. V dropped 4 bases and J dropped 9; count of bases not matched to a gene: 3. CDR3 residues: CASGSGQGAKKLFF. Here the CDR3 DNA reads TGTGCTAGTGGTTCGGGACAGGGGGCGAAAAAACTGTTTTTT.

The chain uses TRBV7-3 and TRBJ2-5; 12 nucleotides align to TRBD2. Unmatched junction bases numbered 7, after V lost 3 bases and J lost 8 bases. The germline CDR1 and CDR2 sequences are SGHTA and FQGTGA. This CDR3 contains 15 residues. Written as DNA, the CDR3 is TGTGCCAGCAGCTTGACTAGCGGGGGAGAAAATACCCAGTACTTC. Translated, it gives CASSLTSGGENTQYF.

The gene calls are TRBV5-1 and TRBJ2-1, with 8 bases aligning to TRBD2. The CDR3 is made up of 17 amino acids. V was pared by 0 bases and J by 2 bases, with 7 bases of the junction left unmatched. Germline CDR1 is SGHRS and CDR2 is YFSETQ. In nucleotides, the CDR3 is TGCGCCAGCAGCTTGGGGTCGCGGCGGGGGGCCTACAATGAGCAGTTCTTC. Translated, it gives CASSLGSRRGAYNEQFF.

The chain combines TRBV5-1 with TRBJ2-7; 12 nucleotides agree with TRBD2. Germline V gives CDR1 SGHRS, CDR2 YFSETQ. J was trimmed by 0 bases and V by 0 bases; bases with no gene match: 7. The CDR3 consists of 18 residues. This CDR3 is CASSLVESSGGVSYEQYF. The CDR3 nucleotides are TGCGCCAGCAGCTTGGTGGAGTCTAGCGGGGGGGTCTCCTACGAGCAGTACTTC.

This clone was seen more than once but under ten times. V and J are TRBV30 and TRBJ2-7; tentatively, D is TRBD1 or TRBD2 (5 bases each). Germline lookup yields CDR1 GTSNPN and CDR2 SVGIG (reference sequence). The CDR3 sequence is 15 residues long. Trimming cost V 3 bases and J 3 bases, with 18 bases left between them. The CDR3 coding sequence is TGTGCCTGGAGCGCTGATTCCGGGACGCTCTACGAGCAGTACTTC. Amino acids: CAWSADSGTLYEQYF.

The gene calls are TRBV4-2 and TRBJ2-7; TRBD2 matches 12 bases. Trimming removed 6 bases from V and 5 bases from J; junction bases left unmatched: 5. The CDR3 is made up of 14 amino acids. Germline V CDR1 and CDR2: LGHNA, YNFKEQ. In DNA, the CDR3 is TGTGCCAGCAGACTAGCGGGGGGCGGTGACGAGCAGTACTTC. Protein sequence: CASRLAGGGDEQYF.

V usage is TRBV7-8 and J usage is TRBJ2-1, with 8 bases identical to TRBD2. In germline, CDR1 is SGHVS, CDR2 FQNEAQ. J gave up 4 bases and V 1 base, and 12 bases lay outside the gene matches. CDR3 length equals 18 residues. The CDR3 DNA reads as TGTGCCAGCAGCTTAGGAGGGTTTGGCGGGGGGTTATACAATGAGCAGTTCTTC. Translated, it gives CASSLGGFGGGLYNEQFF.

This clone was observed a single time. The genes are TRBV19 and TRBJ2-3; 8 bases are a match to TRBD2. The CDR3 has 15 residues. V dropped 1 base and J dropped 2; count of bases not matched to a gene: 2. Looked up from germline, CDR1 is LNHDA and CDR2 is SQIVND (reference sequence). CDR3 in DNA: TGTGCCAGTAGTATAGGCGGGGGGCCCACAGATACGCAGTATTTT. Translated: CASSIGGGPTDTQYF.

V and J are TRBV4-3 and TRBJ1-2; a weak D match, TRBD1 (6 bases). From germline, CDR1 is LGHNA and CDR2 YSLEER. V lost 1 base to trimming and J lost 6 bases, with 18 bases between them. The CDR3 loop spans 16 amino acids. As DNA, the CDR3 is TGCGCCAGCAGCCAAGTAGGTTTCTCGGGGGCCCATGGCTACACCTTC. It translates to CASSQVGFSGAHGYTF.

This chain's CDR3 is CASSMPGLNTEAFF. CDR3 nucleotides: TGTGCCAGTAGTATGCCGGGCCTAAACACTGAAGCTTTCTTT. J is TRBJ1-1 and V is TRBV19; no definite D call. Germline V gene lookup returns CDR1 LNHDA and CDR2 SQIVND (reference sequence). V gave up 3 bases and J gave up 2 bases, with 10 bases separating them. The CDR3 is made up of 14 amino acids.

This chain connects TRBV19 to TRBJ1-5, with 8 nucleotides matching TRBD1. Germline CDR1 is LNHDA and CDR2 is SQIVND (reference sequence). The CDR3 has 15 residues. V was pared by 5 bases and J by 7 bases, with 10 bases of the junction left unmatched. Written as DNA, the CDR3 is TGTGCCAGTAGTTTTTCCGGACAGGGAGGGCAGCCCCAGCATTTT. It encodes CASSFSGQGGQPQHF.

The V call is TRBV5-1, the J call TRBJ2-5; D tentatively fits TRBD1 or TRBD2 (5 bases each). V shed 0 bases and J shed 5 bases, with 17 bases lying between them. Per the germline V gene, CDR1 is SGHRS and CDR2 is YFSETQ. This CDR3 has 16 residues. CDR3 sequence reads: CASSLEGGLPGETQYF. In nucleotides, the CDR3 is TGCGCCAGCAGCTTGGAAGGCGGGCTTCCAGGGGAGACCCAGTACTTC.

The chain is built from TRBV19 and TRBJ1-1; D not certain. The CDR3 loop spans 12 amino acids. In germline, CDR1 is LNHDA, CDR2 SQIVND (reference sequence). Trimming removed 6 bases from V and 1 base from J, with 6 bases in between. CDR3 sequence reads: CASRTTNTEAFF. CDR3 coding DNA: TGTGCCAGTAGGACAACGAACACTGAAGCTTTCTTT. Full variable domain (outside the CDR3, taken from reference TRBV19 and TRBJ1-1): DGGITQSPKYLFRKEGQNVTLSCEQNLNHDAMYWYRQDPGQGLRLIYYSQIVNDFQKGDIAEGYSVSREKKESFPLTVTSAQKNPTAFYLCASRTTNTEAFFGQGTRLTVV.

The chain recombines TRBV9 with TRBJ1-5, with a possible D match to TRBD1 (5 bases). Trimming removed 3 bases from V and 5 bases from J, with 12 bases in between. CDR1 is SGDLS, CDR2 YYNGEE, per germline. The CDR3 is 14 residues long. The CDR3 nucleotides are TGTGCCAGCAGCGCCCGGGGGTCGGATCAGCCCCAGCATTTT. Protein sequence: CASSARGSDQPQHF.

The chain combines TRBV4-3 with TRBJ2-3, with 9 nucleotides matching TRBD2. Unmatched junction bases numbered 6, after V lost 1 base and J lost 1 base. In germline, CDR1 is LGHNA, CDR2 YSLEER. This CDR3 is 17 amino acids long. This chain's CDR3 is CASSQAASGDGTDTQYF. The CDR3 DNA sequence: TGCGCCAGCAGCCAAGCGGCTAGCGGGGATGGCACAGATACGCAGTATTTT.

Details on this clone: A junction end diverges from the germline sequence, so it may reflect a read error. The chain joins TRBV13 to TRBJ2-5; D gene unclear. This CDR3 comprises 14 residues. From germline, CDR1 is PRHDT and CDR2 FYEKMQ (reference sequence). CDR3 coding DNA: TGTGCCAGCAGCATCAACCAGGACCAAGAGGCCCAGTACTTC. Protein sequence: CASSINQDQEAQYF.

The chain employs TRBV19 and TRBJ1-1; D perhaps matches TRBD1 (5 bases). The V gene's germline CDR1 is LNHDA and CDR2 SQIVND (reference sequence). V lost 2 bases and J 4 bases, leaving 8 bases between the germline ends. The CDR3 covers 13 residues. In DNA form, the CDR3 reads TGTGCCAGTAGTATATCAACAGGCACTGAAGCTTTCTTT. Protein sequence: CASSISTGTEAFF.

V gene TRBV5-6 combines with J gene TRBJ1-5; perhaps TRBD1 as D (6 bases). Trimming took off 5 bases at V and 7 bases at J, with 16 bases between the two ends. There are 14 residues in the CDR3. The germline gives CDR1 SGHDT, CDR2 YYEEEE. CDR3 loop: CASSSAGGRQPQHF. The CDR3 coding sequence is TGTGCCAGCAGTTCGGCGGGGGGCCGACAGCCCCAGCATTTT.

CDR3 loop: CASSSTARTGSSPLHF. The CDR3 nucleotides read TGCGCCAGCAGCTCGACTGCTCGGACAGGGAGTTCACCCCTCCACTTT. The chain is built from TRBV5-1 and TRBJ1-6; 8 bases line up with TRBD1. There are 16 residues in the CDR3. Per the germline V gene, CDR1 is SGHRS and CDR2 is YFSETQ. V lost 3 bases to trimming and J lost 9 bases; unmatched junction nucleotides: 11.